These T cell receptor beta chains were read from a single sample in a study of OX40 agonist ivuxolimab in advanced cancers. Profiling relied on immunoSEQ multiplex PCR, and the TCRdb table lists in-frame clones only, not all of them. This repertoire shows more than 30,000 clones, around 86% found once; its top ten account for roughly 2.3%. The input for sequencing was CD4+ or CD8+ T cells sorted from blood, taken in a trial of the OX40 agonist ivuxolimab. These receptors were taken from an adult with an advanced solid tumor such as melanoma, head and neck, liver or kidney cancer. Both conserved end residues are part of each CDR3. Each record gives: D gene, V gene, J gene, clone size, CDR3 protein, CDR3 DNA. D genes are given only for firm matches. Where a row states a size, it is once, few, many or the class of an expanded clone; other rows omit it.

.	TRBV7-9	TRBJ1-2	once	CASSPQPGRNNYGYTF	TGTGCCAGCAGCCCTCAGCCGGGACGCAATAACTATGGCTACACCTTC
TRBD1	TRBV28	TRBJ1-2	.	CASMSPSVGQGSGYTF	TGTGCCAGCATGTCACCCTCCGTGGGACAGGGGTCTGGCTACACCTTC
.	TRBV19	TRBJ1-2	.	CASSIEGRGGYTF	TGTGCCAGTAGTATAGAAGGGCGAGGGGGCTACACCTTC
.	TRBV5-8	TRBJ2-7	.	CASSVRGSGSYEQYF	TGTGCCAGCAGCGTTAGGGGTTCCGGGTCCTACGAGCAGTACTTC
.	TRBV20-1	TRBJ2-5	.	CSASIQETQYF	TGCAGTGCTAGTATCCAAGAGACCCAGTACTTC
.	TRBV7-3	TRBJ2-1	.	CASSATGTPGTSEQFF	TGTGCCAGCAGCGCAACTGGGACACCCGGGACCAGTGAGCAGTTCTTC
.	TRBV25-1	TRBJ1-1	once	CASSEYAERGTEAFF	TGTGCCAGCAGTGAATACGCAGAGAGAGGCACTGAAGCTTTCTTT
.	TRBV4-2	TRBJ2-2	.	CASSQDLFRDRNTGELFF	TGTGCCAGCAGCCAAGATCTATTTCGGGACCGAAACACCGGGGAGCTGTTTTTT
.	TRBV19	TRBJ2-7	.	CASSIVSANTEEQYF	TGTGCCAGTAGTATAGTTTCGGCCAACACTGAGGAGCAGTACTTC
TRBD1	TRBV7-9	TRBJ1-4	.	CASSKGDRGEKLFF	TGTGCCAGCAGCAAAGGGGACAGGGGTGAAAAACTGTTTTTT
.	TRBV23-1	TRBJ2-7	.	CASSQSPRSRYF	TGCGCCAGCAGTCAATCCCCACGGTCACGCTACTTC
TRBD1	TRBV10-3	TRBJ1-1	.	CASRDSRIEAFF	TGTGCCTCCAGGGACAGCCGTATCGAAGCTTTCTTT
TRBD1	TRBV5-4	TRBJ1-2	.	CASSLETGPYGYTF	TGTGCCAGCAGCTTGGAGACAGGGCCCTATGGCTACACCTTC
TRBD2	TRBV5-1	TRBJ2-2	.	CASSSGLAGAAANTGELFF	TGCGCCAGCAGCTCGGGACTAGCGGGGGCAGCTGCTAACACCGGGGAGCTGTTTTTT
TRBD2	TRBV5-1	TRBJ2-2	.	CASSLSAGGLAGELFF	TGCGCCAGCAGCTTGTCTGCGGGGGGGCTGGCCGGGGAGCTGTTTTTT
TRBD1	TRBV5-6	TRBJ1-4	.	CASSLRGTGFEKLFF	TGTGCCAGCAGCTTGCGGGGGACAGGGTTTGAAAAACTGTTTTTT
.	TRBV9	TRBJ2-3	.	CASSVDYGRTDTQYF	TGTGCCAGCAGCGTAGATTACGGACGCACAGATACGCAGTATTTT
.	TRBV2	TRBJ2-5	once	CASSVLRQETQYF	TGTGCCAGCAGTGTACTGAGACAAGAGACCCAGTACTTC
.	TRBV6-1	TRBJ2-7	.	CASSGPWNEQYF	TGTGCCAGCAGTGGACCCTGGAACGAGCAGTACTTC
.	TRBV9	TRBJ2-3	.	CASSVRVGGSTDTQYF	TGTGCCAGCAGCGTAAGAGTCGGGGGAAGCACAGATACGCAGTATTTT